The present TCR beta chain was sequenced within a study of identical twins. Broader study findings: Out-of-frame sharing of TCR alpha in monozygotic twins was underestimated by models. Clonotypes of the beta chain that were abundant in cord blood carried fewer insertions (memory repertoires showed none).

Germline V gene lookup returns CDR1 SGHTA and CDR2 FQGNSA. CDR3 size: 14 residues. Deletions cut 5 bases from V and 6 bases from J, with 14 bases between. A universal primer site was incorporated via template switching, and the cDNA contained unique molecular identifiers. TCRdb re-derived calls from the 5' RACE reads in MiXCR, one entry per CDR3 protein. The sample gives 1,800,000 or so distinct CDR3 sequences, 25% to 35% of which show up once; approximately 0.29% is in the top ten. This clonotype was seen many times. Its antigen remains unidentified. This receptor was identified in a newborn girl in good health. The rearrangement uses TRBV7-2 and TRBJ2-1; D is possibly TRBD2 (6 bases). The sequencing input was cord blood. CDR3 nucleotides: TGTGCCAGCAGCAGGGACTTTAACCCCAATGAGCAGTTCTTC. Translating it yields CASSRDFNPNEQFF.